These T cell receptor beta chains were read from a single sample in a study of identical twins. TCRdb called the 5' RACE reads again in MiXCR, with one record for every CDR3 protein. The table includes roughly 250,000 distinct CDR3 sequences, over 13% detected once. Sequenced: memory (CD45RO+) T cells sorted from blood. The receptors come from a woman younger than 35 in good health. The CDR3 runs from the conserved cysteine through the conserved F or W. The order of the fields is D gene, V gene, clone size, J gene, CDR3 protein, CDR3 DNA. A D gene is named only where the DNA matches it firmly. Expanded clones are given a class, and other clones once, few, many or no size at all.

NA	TRBV20-1	NA	TRBJ1-5	CSASRGQGEQPQHF	TGCAGTGCTTCCCGGGGGCAGGGAGAACAGCCCCAGCATTTT
NA	TRBV5-1	few	TRBJ2-3	CASSLYRDLAIDTQYF	TGCGCCAGCAGCTTATACAGGGATTTGGCAATTGATACGCAGTATTTT
TRBD2	TRBV19	many	TRBJ2-1	CASSPGTSGGYNEQFF	TGTGCCAGTAGTCCAGGGACTAGCGGGGGATACAATGAGCAGTTCTTC
NA	TRBV4-3	few	TRBJ2-1	CASSHSLRGLAGEQFF	TGCGCCAGCAGCCATTCCCTTAGGGGCCTCGCCGGTGAGCAGTTCTTC
NA	TRBV6-6	many	TRBJ2-3	CASSPYTDTQYF	TGTGCCAGCAGTCCATACACAGATACGCAGTATTTT
NA	TRBV4-1	many	TRBJ2-1	CASSQDLGGAYEQFF	TGCGCCAGCAGCCAAGATCTAGGGGGGGCCTATGAGCAGTTCTTC
TRBD1	TRBV29-1	few	TRBJ2-2	CSGRQGANTGELFF	TGCAGCGGGAGACAGGGGGCGAACACCGGGGAGCTGTTTTTT
NA	TRBV29-1	NA	TRBJ2-7	CSVTGGGSYEQYF	TGCAGCGTTACAGGGGGGGGGTCCTACGAGCAGTACTTC
NA	TRBV5-8	once	TRBJ2-3	CASSGGWGRSADTQYF	TGTGCCAGCAGCGGGGGATGGGGGAGGTCGGCAGATACGCAGTATTTT
NA	TRBV5-6	many	TRBJ1-1	CASSLGSDEAFF	TGTGCCAGCAGCCTGGGGTCAGATGAAGCTTTCTTT
TRBD1	TRBV28	NA	TRBJ2-1	CASSQRGQLGSNEQFF	TGTGCCAGCAGCCAACGGGGACAGCTGGGGTCCAATGAGCAGTTCTTC
NA	TRBV20-1	NA	TRBJ2-1	CSARDGASPGDEQFF	TGCAGTGCTAGAGATGGGGCTTCCCCCGGGGATGAGCAGTTCTTC
TRBD1	TRBV6-1	few	TRBJ2-5	CASSTGTGQNGETQYF	TGTGCCAGCAGTACCGGGACAGGTCAAAATGGGGAGACCCAGTACTTC
NA	TRBV2	NA	TRBJ2-2	CASRGTGELFF	TGTGCCAGCAGGGGGACCGGGGAGCTGTTTTTT
TRBD2	TRBV20-1	few	TRBJ2-7	CSATTSGYEQYF	TGCAGTGCTACGACTAGCGGCTACGAGCAGTACTTC
NA	TRBV7-2	NA	TRBJ2-1	CASRLRQDEQFF	TGTGCCAGCAGATTACGGCAGGATGAGCAGTTCTTC
TRBD1	TRBV6-1	NA	TRBJ2-2	CASRTRQGLAGELFF	TGTGCCAGCAGGACCAGACAGGGTCTAGCCGGGGAGCTGTTTTTT
TRBD2	TRBV20-1	NA	TRBJ2-7	CSARPPLGGRALGEQYF	TGCAGTGCTAGGCCGCCTTTAGGCGGGAGGGCCCTCGGCGAGCAGTACTTC
NA	TRBV5-1	NA	TRBJ2-3	CASSLVQPGTDTRYF	TGCGCCAGCAGCTTAGTTCAGCCCGGCACAGATACGCGGTATTTT
TRBD1	TRBV6-1	NA	TRBJ1-5	CASSDRGFEPQHF	TGTGCCAGCAGTGACAGGGGGTTTGAGCCCCAGCATTTT
NA	TRBV20-1	few	TRBJ1-3	CSARGGASGNTIYF	TGCAGTGCTCGGGGGGGGGCCTCTGGAAACACCATATATTTT
NA	TRBV19	NA	TRBJ2-7	CASSRGKSYEQYF	TGTGCCAGTAGTCGCGGGAAATCCTACGAGCAGTACTTC
TRBD1	TRBV11-2	few	TRBJ2-1	CASLGTGTVNEQFF	TGTGCCAGCTTAGGGACCGGGACAGTGAATGAGCAGTTCTTC
NA	TRBV6-1	many	TRBJ1-2	CASSSEGSANYGYTF	TGTGCCAGCAGCTCCGAGGGGTCCGCTAACTATGGCTACACCTTC
TRBD2	TRBV7-6	NA	TRBJ2-3	CASSLAPRGSGGGYTQYF	TGTGCCAGCAGCTTAGCCCCCCGGGGGAGCGGGGGGGGCTATACGCAGTATTTT
NA	TRBV6-4	few	TRBJ1-1	CASRDTSRNTEAFF	TGTGCCAGCAGGGACACCTCACGCAACACTGAAGCTTTCTTT
NA	TRBV29-1	many	TRBJ2-7	CSVASSEQYF	TGCAGCGTTGCTTCGAGCGAGCAGTACTTC
TRBD2	TRBV18	NA	TRBJ2-1	CASSPPDPGLAGGPYEQFF	TGTGCCAGCTCACCACCCGACCCGGGACTAGCGGGAGGGCCGTATGAGCAGTTCTTC
TRBD2	TRBV20-1	NA	TRBJ2-1	CSARDIGGGTYNEQFF	TGCAGTGCTAGAGATATTGGGGGGGGTACCTACAATGAGCAGTTCTTC